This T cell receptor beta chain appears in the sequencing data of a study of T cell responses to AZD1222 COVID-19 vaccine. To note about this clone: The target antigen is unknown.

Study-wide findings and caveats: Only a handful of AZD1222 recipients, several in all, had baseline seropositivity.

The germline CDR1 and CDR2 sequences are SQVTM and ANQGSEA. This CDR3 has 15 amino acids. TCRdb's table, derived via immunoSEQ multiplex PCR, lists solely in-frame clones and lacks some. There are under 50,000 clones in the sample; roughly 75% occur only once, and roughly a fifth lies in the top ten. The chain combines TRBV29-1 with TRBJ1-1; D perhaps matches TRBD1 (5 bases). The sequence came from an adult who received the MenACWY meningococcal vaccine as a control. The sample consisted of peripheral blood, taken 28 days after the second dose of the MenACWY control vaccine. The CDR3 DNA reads TGCAGTGGTAAACTATTGGGACTCTTGAACACTGAAGCTTTCTTT. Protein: CSGKLLGLLNTEAFF.